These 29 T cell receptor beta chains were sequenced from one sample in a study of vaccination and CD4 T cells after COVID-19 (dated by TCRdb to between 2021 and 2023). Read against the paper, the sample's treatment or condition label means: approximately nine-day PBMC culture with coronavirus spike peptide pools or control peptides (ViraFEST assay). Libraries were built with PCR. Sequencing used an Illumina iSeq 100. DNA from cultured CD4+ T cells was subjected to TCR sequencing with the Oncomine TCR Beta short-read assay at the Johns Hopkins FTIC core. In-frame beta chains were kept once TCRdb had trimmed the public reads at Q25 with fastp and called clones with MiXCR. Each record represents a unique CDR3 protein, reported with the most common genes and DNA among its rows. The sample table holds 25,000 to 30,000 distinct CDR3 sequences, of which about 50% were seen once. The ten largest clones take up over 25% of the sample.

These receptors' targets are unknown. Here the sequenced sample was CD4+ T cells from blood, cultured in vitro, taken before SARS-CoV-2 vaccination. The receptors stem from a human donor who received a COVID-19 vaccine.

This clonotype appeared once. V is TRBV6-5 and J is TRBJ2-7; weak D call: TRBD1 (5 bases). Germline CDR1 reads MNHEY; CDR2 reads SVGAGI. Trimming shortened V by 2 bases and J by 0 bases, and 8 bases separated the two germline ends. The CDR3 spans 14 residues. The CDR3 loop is CASSYGQGSYEQYF. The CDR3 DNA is TGTGCCAGCAGTTACGGGCAGGGCTCCTACGAGCAGTACTTC.

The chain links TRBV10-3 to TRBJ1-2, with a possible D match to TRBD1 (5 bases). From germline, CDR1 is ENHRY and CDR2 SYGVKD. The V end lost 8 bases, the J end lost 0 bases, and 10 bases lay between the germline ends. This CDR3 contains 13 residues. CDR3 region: CAIWAGSNYGYTF. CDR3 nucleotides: TGTGCCATCTGGGCAGGGTCTAACTATGGCTACACCTTC.

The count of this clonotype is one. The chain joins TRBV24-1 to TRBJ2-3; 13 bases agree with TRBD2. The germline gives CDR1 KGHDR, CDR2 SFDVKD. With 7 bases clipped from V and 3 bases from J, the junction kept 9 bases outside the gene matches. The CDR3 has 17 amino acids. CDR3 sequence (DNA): TGTGCCACCAGCGGACTAGCGGGGGCCATCGGGACAGATACGCAGTATTTT. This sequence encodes CATSGLAGAIGTDTQYF.

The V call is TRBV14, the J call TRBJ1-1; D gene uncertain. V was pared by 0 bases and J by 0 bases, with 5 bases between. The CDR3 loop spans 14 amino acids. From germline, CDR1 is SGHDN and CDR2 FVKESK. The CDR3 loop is CASSQDLLNTEAFF. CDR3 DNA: TGTGCCAGCAGCCAAGATCTGCTGAACACTGAAGCTTTCTTT.

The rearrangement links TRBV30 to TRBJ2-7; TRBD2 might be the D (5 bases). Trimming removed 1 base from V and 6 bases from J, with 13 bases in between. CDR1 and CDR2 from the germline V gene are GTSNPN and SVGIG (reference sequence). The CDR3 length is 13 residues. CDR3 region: CAWSGGSRSEQYF. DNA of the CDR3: TGTGCCTGGAGTGGAGGGTCGCGTTCCGAGCAGTACTTC.

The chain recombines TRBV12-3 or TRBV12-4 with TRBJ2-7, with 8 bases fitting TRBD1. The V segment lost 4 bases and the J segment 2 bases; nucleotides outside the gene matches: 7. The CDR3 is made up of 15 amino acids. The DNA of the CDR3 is TGTGCCAGCAGTTCACTAGGACAGGGTCCCTACGAGCAGTACTTC. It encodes CASSSLGQGPYEQYF.

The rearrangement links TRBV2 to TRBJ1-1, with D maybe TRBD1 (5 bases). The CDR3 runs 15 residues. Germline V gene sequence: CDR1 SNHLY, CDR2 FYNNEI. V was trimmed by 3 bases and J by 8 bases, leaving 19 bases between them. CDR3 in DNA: TGTGCCAGCAGTGATATGGGGGACCGCTCATCGGAAGCTTTCTTT. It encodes CASSDMGDRSSEAFF.

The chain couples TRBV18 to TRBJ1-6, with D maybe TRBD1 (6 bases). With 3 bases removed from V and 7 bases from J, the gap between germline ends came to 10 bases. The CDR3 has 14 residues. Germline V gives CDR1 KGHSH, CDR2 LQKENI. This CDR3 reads CASSPQGRNSPLHF. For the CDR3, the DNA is TGTGCCAGCTCACCCCAGGGGAGGAATTCACCCCTCCACTTT. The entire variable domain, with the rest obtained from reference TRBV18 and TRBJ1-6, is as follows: NAGVMQNPRHLVRRRGQEARLRCSPMKGHSHVYWYRQLPEEGLKFMVYLQKENIIDESGMPKERFSAEFPKEGPSILRIQQVVRGDSAAYFCASSPQGRNSPLHFGNGTRLTVT.

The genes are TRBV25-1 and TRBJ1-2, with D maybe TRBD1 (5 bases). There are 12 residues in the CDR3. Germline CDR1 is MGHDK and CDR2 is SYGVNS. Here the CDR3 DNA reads TGTGCGGGGGTCTATTCTAACTATGGCTACACCTTC. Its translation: CAGVYSNYGYTF.

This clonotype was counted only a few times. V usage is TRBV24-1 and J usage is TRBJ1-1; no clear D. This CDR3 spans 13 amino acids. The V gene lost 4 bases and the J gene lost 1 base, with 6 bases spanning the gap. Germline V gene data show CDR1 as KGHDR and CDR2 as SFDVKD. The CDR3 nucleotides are TGTGCCACCAGTGAGTACGAGAACACTGAAGCTTTCTTT. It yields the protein CATSEYENTEAFF.

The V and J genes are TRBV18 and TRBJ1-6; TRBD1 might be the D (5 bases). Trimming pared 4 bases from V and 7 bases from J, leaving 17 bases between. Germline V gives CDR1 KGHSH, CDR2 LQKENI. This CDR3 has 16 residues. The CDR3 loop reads CASSQMLSDTNSPLHF. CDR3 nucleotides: TGTGCCAGCTCACAGATGCTCTCGGACACAAATTCACCCCTCCACTTT. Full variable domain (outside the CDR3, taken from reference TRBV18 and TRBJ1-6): NAGVMQNPRHLVRRRGQEARLRCSPMKGHSHVYWYRQLPEEGLKFMVYLQKENIIDESGMPKERFSAEFPKEGPSILRIQQVVRGDSAAYFCASSQMLSDTNSPLHFGNGTRLTVT.

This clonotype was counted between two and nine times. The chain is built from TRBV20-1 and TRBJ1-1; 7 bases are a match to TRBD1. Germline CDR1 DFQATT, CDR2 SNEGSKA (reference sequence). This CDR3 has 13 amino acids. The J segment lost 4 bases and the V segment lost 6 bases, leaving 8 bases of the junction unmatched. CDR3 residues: CSAPLTGATEAFF. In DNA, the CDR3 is TGCAGTGCCCCCCTTACAGGGGCCACTGAAGCTTTCTTT.

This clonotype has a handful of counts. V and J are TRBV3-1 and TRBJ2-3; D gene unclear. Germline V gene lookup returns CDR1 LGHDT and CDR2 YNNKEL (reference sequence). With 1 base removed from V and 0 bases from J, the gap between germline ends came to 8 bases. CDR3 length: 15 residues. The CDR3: CASSQVGLSTDTQYF. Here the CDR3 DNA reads TGTGCCAGCAGCCAAGTCGGGCTTAGCACAGATACGCAGTATTTT.

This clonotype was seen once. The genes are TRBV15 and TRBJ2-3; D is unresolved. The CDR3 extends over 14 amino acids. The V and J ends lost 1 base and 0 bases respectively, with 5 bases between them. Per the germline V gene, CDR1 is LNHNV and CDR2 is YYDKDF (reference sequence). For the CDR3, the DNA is TGTGCCACCAGCAGAGCCCCCAGCACAGATACGCAGTATTTT. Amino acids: CATSRAPSTDTQYF. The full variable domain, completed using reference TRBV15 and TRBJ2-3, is DAMVIQNPRYQVTQFGKPVTLSCSQTLNHNVMYWYQQKSSQAPKLLFHYYDKDFNNEADTPDNFQSRRPNTSFCFLDIRSPGLGDTAMYLCATSRAPSTDTQYFGPGTRLTVL.

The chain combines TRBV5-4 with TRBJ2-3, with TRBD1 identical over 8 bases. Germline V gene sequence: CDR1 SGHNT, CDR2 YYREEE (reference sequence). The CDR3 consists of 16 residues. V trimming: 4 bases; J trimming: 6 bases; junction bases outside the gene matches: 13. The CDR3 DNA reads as TGTGCCAGCAGCAGATATAGGACAGGGCAAGGGGATACGCAGTATTTT. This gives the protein CASSRYRTGQGDTQYF. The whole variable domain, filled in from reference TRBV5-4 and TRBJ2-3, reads ETGVTQSPTHLIKTRGQQVTLRCSSQSGHNTVSWYQQALGQGPQFIFQYYREEENGRGNFPPRFSGLQFPNYSSELNVNALELDDSALYLCASSRYRTGQGDTQYFGPGTRLTVL.

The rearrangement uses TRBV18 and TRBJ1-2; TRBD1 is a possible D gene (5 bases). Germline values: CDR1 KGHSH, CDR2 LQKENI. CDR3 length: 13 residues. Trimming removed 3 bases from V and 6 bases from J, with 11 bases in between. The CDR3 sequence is CASSPTTVNGYTF. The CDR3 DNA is TGTGCCAGCTCACCGACGACAGTGAATGGCTACACCTTC.

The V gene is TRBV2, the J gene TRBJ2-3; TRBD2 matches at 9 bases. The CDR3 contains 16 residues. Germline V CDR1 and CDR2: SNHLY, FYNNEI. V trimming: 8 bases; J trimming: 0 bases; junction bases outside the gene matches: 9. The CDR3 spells CASLRASGASTDTQYF. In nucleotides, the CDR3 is TGTGCCAGCTTGCGGGCTAGCGGGGCGAGCACAGATACGCAGTATTTT.

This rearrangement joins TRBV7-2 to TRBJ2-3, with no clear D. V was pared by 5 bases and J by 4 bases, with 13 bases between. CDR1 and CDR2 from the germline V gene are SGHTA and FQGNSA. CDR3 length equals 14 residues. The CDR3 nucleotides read TGTGCCAGCAGCCAAATCTCTGGCGCAGATACGCAGTATTTT. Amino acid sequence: CASSQISGADTQYF.

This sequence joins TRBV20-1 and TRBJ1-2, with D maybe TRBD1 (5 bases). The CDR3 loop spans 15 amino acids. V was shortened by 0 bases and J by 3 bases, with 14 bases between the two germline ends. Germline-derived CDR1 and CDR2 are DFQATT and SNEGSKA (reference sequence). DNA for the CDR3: TGCAGTGCTAGAGATTTACGAGGGACGGACTATGGCTACACCTTC. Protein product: CSARDLRGTDYGYTF.

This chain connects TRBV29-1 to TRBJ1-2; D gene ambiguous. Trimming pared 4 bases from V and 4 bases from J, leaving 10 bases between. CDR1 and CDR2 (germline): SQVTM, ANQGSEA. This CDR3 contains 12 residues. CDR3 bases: TGCAGCGTTGTTTCAGCGTTCTATGGCTACACCTTC. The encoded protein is CSVVSAFYGYTF.

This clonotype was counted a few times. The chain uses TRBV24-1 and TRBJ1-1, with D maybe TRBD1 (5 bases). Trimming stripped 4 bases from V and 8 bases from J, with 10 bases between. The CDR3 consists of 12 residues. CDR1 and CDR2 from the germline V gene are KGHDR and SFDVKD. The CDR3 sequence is CATSDSWGEAFF. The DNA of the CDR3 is TGTGCCACCAGTGACTCCTGGGGGGAAGCTTTCTTT.

Here the CDR3 reads CASSIKRGGFSTDTQYF. The CDR3 bases are TGTGCCAGTAGTATTAAACGGGGGGGGTTTAGCACAGATACGCAGTATTTT. V and J are TRBV19 and TRBJ2-3; 8 nucleotides line up with TRBD2. Germline assignment: CDR1 LNHDA and CDR2 SQIVND (reference sequence). Trimming cost V 3 bases and J 0 bases; bases outside gene matches: 8. The CDR3 contains 17 residues. The full variable domain, rest sourced from reference TRBV19 and TRBJ2-3, is DGGITQSPKYLFRKEGQNVTLSCEQNLNHDAMYWYRQDPGQGLRLIYYSQIVNDFQKGDIAEGYSVSREKKESFPLTVTSAQKNPTAFYLCASSIKRGGFSTDTQYFGPGTRLTVL.

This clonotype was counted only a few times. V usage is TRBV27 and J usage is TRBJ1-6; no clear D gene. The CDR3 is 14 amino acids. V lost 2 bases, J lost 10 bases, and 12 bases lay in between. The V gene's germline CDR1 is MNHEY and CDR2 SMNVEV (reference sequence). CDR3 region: CASSLRGSGSPLHF. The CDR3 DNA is TGTGCCAGCAGTTTACGGGGATCCGGATCACCCCTCCACTTT.

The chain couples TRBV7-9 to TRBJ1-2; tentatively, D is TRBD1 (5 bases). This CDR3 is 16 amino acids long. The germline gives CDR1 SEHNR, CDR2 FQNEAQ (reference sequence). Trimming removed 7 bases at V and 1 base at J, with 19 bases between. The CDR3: CASTFLQGAYNYGYTF. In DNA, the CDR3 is TGTGCCAGCACCTTTCTTCAAGGGGCTTATAACTATGGCTACACCTTC. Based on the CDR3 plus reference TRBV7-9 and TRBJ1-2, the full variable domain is DTGVSQNPRHKITKRGQNVTFRCDPISEHNRLYWYRQTLGQGPEFLTYFQNEAQLEKSRLLSDRFSAERPKGSFSTLEIQRTEQGDSAMYLCASTFLQGAYNYGYTFGSGTRLTVV.

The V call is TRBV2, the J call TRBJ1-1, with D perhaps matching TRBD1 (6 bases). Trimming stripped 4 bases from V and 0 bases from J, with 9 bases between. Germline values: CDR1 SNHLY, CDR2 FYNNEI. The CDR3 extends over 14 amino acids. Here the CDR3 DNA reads TGTGCCAGCAGTGCAGGGGAGTTGAACACTGAAGCTTTCTTT. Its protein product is CASSAGELNTEAFF. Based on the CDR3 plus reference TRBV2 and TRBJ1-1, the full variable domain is EPEVTQTPSHQVTQMGQEVILRCVPISNHLYFYWYRQILGQKVEFLVSFYNNEISEKSEIFDDQFSVERPDGSNFTLKIRSTKLEDSAMYFCASSAGELNTEAFFGQGTRLTVV.

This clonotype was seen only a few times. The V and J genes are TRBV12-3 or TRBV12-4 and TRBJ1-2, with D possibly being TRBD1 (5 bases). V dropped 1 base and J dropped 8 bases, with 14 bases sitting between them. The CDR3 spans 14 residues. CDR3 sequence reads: CASSLGQGVRGYTF. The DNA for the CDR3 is TGTGCCAGCAGTTTAGGGCAGGGAGTGCGGGGCTACACCTTC.

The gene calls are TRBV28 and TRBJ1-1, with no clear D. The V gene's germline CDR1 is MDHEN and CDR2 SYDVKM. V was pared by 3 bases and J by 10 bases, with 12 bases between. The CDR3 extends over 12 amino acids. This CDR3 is CASSFPEIGAFF. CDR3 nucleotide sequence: TGTGCCAGCAGTTTCCCCGAAATTGGAGCTTTCTTT.

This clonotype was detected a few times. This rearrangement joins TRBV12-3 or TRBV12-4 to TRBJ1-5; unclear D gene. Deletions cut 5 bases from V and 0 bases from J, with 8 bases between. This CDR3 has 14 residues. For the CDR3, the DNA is TGTGCCAGCAGTACGACGGTTAGCAATCAGCCCCAGCATTTT. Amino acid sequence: CASSTTVSNQPQHF.

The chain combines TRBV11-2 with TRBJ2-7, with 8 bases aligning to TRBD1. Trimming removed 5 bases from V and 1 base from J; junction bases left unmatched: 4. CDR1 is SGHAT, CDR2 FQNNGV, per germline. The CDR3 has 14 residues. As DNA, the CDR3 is TGTGCCAGCAGCCTGGACAGGGATTCCTACGAGCAGTACTTC. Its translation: CASSLDRDSYEQYF.